This is a list of T cell receptor beta chains from one sample in a study of OX40 agonist ivuxolimab in advanced cancers. Data came from immunoSEQ multiplex PCR; TCRdb stores just in-frame clones and leaves some out. The table records 35,000 to 40,000 clones, approximately 86% of them present only once. Sequenced here: CD4+ or CD8+ T cells sorted from blood, sampled in a trial of the OX40 agonist ivuxolimab. These TCRs come from an adult with an advanced solid tumor such as melanoma, head and neck, liver or kidney cancer. Both conserved end residues are part of each CDR3. D genes are given only for firm matches. Where a row states a size, it is once, few, many or the class of an expanded clone; other rows omit it.

CDR3 length	V gene	D gene	J gene	clone size	CDR3 DNA	CDR3 protein
14	TRBV9	.	TRBJ2-3	.	TGTGCCAGCAGCCCCAGGACACGCTCAGATACGCAGTATTTT	CASSPRTRSDTQYF
14	TRBV27	.	TRBJ1-3	.	TGTGCCATTAACTGGGCCCGTCGAGGCTACACCATATATTTT	CAINWARRGYTIYF
14	TRBV6-6	.	TRBJ2-7	.	TGTGCCAGCAGTGCTGGACTGGGACACTACGAGCAGTACTTC	CASSAGLGHYEQYF
15	TRBV7-3	TRBD2	TRBJ2-5	.	TGTGCCAGCAGCCCGACCGGGACTAGTGGAGAGACCCGGTACTTC	CASSPTGTSGETRYF
16	TRBV4-1	TRBD2	TRBJ2-1	.	TGCGCCAGCAGCCCCTTGCGAGGCGGGGGGTACAATGAGCAGTTCTTC	CASSPLRGGGYNEQFF
16	TRBV4-3	TRBD1	TRBJ2-2	.	TGCGCCAGCAGCCTACAGACAGGGTTGAACACCGGGGAGCTGTTTTTT	CASSLQTGLNTGELFF
14	TRBV12-5	TRBD1	TRBJ2-3	.	TGTGCTAGTGGTCATGGACAGGGACCAGATACGCAGTATTTT	CASGHGQGPDTQYF
14	TRBV7-9	.	TRBJ1-1	once	TGTGCCAGCAGCTTTTTCGGAGAAAGCACTGAAGCTTTCTTT	CASSFFGESTEAFF
15	TRBV7-8	.	TRBJ2-5	.	TGTGCCAGCAGCTTAGGGATGATTGCACAAGAGACCCAGTACTTC	CASSLGMIAQETQYF
14	TRBV4-2	.	TRBJ1-6	.	TGTGCCAGCAGCCAAGGGGGTATAGGTTCACCCCTCCACTTT	CASSQGGIGSPLHF
15	TRBV7-9	.	TRBJ1-3	.	TGTGCCAGCACCCAAAGGGGAAATGCTGGAAACACCATATATTTT	CASTQRGNAGNTIYF
17	TRBV4-1	TRBD1	TRBJ1-3	once	TGCGCCAGCAGCCACGTCGGCCGGGACAGGGGTGGAAACACCATATATTTT	CASSHVGRDRGGNTIYF
17	TRBV4-1	.	TRBJ2-5	.	TGCGCCAGCAGCCAAGCCGGCAGGCCTGGGGGACGAGAGACCCAGTACTTC	CASSQAGRPGGRETQYF
12	TRBV27	.	TRBJ2-3	.	TGTGCCAGCAGTCCGGGGATAGATACGCAGTATTTT	CASSPGIDTQYF
13	TRBV7-9	TRBD1	TRBJ2-7	few	TGTGCCAGCAGCTTAGCGGGGGGGGACAGGGTGTACTTC	CASSLAGGDRVYF
16	TRBV11-1	.	TRBJ2-7	.	TGTGCCAGCAGTTCAGACGGGGGGCGAACCGCCTACGAGCAGTACTTC	CASSSDGGRTAYEQYF
16	TRBV7-8	TRBD1	TRBJ2-7	.	TGTGCCAGCAGCTTTGCGAGACGGGACAGGGGATACGAGCAGTACTTC	CASSFARRDRGYEQYF
16	TRBV4-2	TRBD1	TRBJ1-5	once	TGTGCCAGCAGCCAAGATACAGGGGGCTACAATCAGCCCCAGCATTTT	CASSQDTGGYNQPQHF
14	TRBV5-5	.	TRBJ2-5	.	TGTGCCAGCAGCTTGCGCTTAGCGGCGGGCTCCCAGTACTTC	CASSLRLAAGSQYF
15	TRBV7-9	.	TRBJ1-2	.	TGTGCCAGCAGCGATATCCGGGGGCAGAACTATGGCTACACCTTC	CASSDIRGQNYGYTF
13	TRBV6-5	.	TRBJ1-1	once	TGTGCCAGCAGTTACTCGAAGTGGACTGAAGCTTTCTTT	CASSYSKWTEAFF
14	TRBV4-3	.	TRBJ1-1	.	TGCGCCAGCAGCTCACAATCACTACGCACTGAAGCTTTCTTT	CASSSQSLRTEAFF
16	TRBV6-5	.	TRBJ2-7	.	TGTGCCAGCAGTTACTGGGTGACAGCGAGCTCCTACGAGCAGTACTTC	CASSYWVTASSYEQYF
15	TRBV7-9	TRBD2	TRBJ2-3	.	TGTGCCAGCAGCCAGCCGGGAGGAAACACAGATACGCAGTATTTT	CASSQPGGNTDTQYF
13	TRBV11-2	.	TRBJ2-3	.	TGTGCCAGCAGCGAGGACAGAGCAGATACGCAGTATTTT	CASSEDRADTQYF
15	TRBV19	.	TRBJ2-2	.	TGTGCCAGTAGCCTGGCCCGGGACCTGGCCGGGGAGCTGTTTTTT	CASSLARDLAGELFF
17	TRBV7-8	.	TRBJ1-5	.	TGTGCCAGCAGCTTCCTAAGCGGGGCAGGGAGCAATCAGCCCCAGCATTTT	CASSFLSGAGSNQPQHF
12	TRBV21-1	.	TRBJ2-5	.	TGTGCCAGCAGCCACGGAGGGGAACTGCAGTACTTC	CASSHGGELQYF
15	TRBV9	.	TRBJ2-7	.	TGTGCCAGCAGCGTAGCTCCCACACCCTCCTACGAGCAGTACTTC	CASSVAPTPSYEQYF